One sample yielded the 20 T cell receptor beta chains listed below, sequenced in a study of cytomegalovirus exposure and HLA in healthy donors. Assay: immunoSEQ multiplex PCR; the TCRdb copy retains only in-frame clones and omits some. The table includes about 54,000 clones, approximately 89% detected once. The sequenced material came from PBMCs. The receptors shown here come from a woman between 18 and 29 years old in good health and CMV-seropositive.

V and J are TRBV30 and TRBJ1-3, with 11 bases that match TRBD1. There are 16 residues in the CDR3. J gave up 1 base and V 6 bases, and 8 bases lay outside the gene matches. Germline V CDR1 and CDR2: GTSNPN, SVGIG (reference sequence). DNA for the CDR3: TGTGCCTGTCCTCTCGGGACAGGGGGTTCTGGAAACACCATATATTTT. Protein product: CACPLGTGGSGNTIYF.

The J gene is TRBJ2-1, the V gene TRBV30, with 13 bases that match TRBD2. V shed 0 bases and J 5 bases; nucleotides not matched to a gene: 4. In germline, CDR1 is GTSNPN, CDR2 SVGIG (reference sequence). There are 16 residues in the CDR3. CDR3 sequence: CAWSVGLAGANNEQFF. The CDR3 bases are TGTGCCTGGAGTGTAGGACTAGCGGGGGCTAACAATGAGCAGTTCTTC.

The V call is TRBV6-5, the J call TRBJ2-7; TRBD1 is a possible D gene (5 bases). V was trimmed by 0 bases and J by 6 bases, leaving 9 bases between them. This CDR3 region has 13 residues. Germline V gene lookup returns CDR1 MNHEY and CDR2 SVGAGI. The CDR3 coding sequence is TGTGCCAGCAGTTACTCGCAGGGCCCCGAGCAGTACTTC. Translated, it gives CASSYSQGPEQYF.

V gene TRBV30 combines with J gene TRBJ2-1; TRBD2 might be the D (6 bases). The CDR3 length is 17 residues. CDR1 is GTSNPN and CDR2 is SVGIG in the germline V gene (reference sequence). V lost 1 base to trimming and J lost 4 bases, with 20 bases between them. This CDR3 is CAWSGVGVGGTYNEQFF. The CDR3, as DNA: TGTGCCTGGAGTGGGGTGGGGGTCGGGGGTACGTACAATGAGCAGTTCTTC.

The V and J genes are TRBV4-1 and TRBJ1-1; D is possibly TRBD1 (6 bases). In germline, CDR1 is MGHRA, CDR2 YSYEKL. The CDR3 runs to 16 residues. V lost 1 base and J lost 4, with 16 bases in between. CDR3 protein: CASSQVEGGLGTEAFF. Written as DNA, the CDR3 is TGCGCCAGCAGCCAAGTCGAGGGGGGGCTAGGCACTGAAGCTTTCTTT.

The chain employs TRBV10-2 and TRBJ2-7, with TRBD2 matching 9 bases. Losses at the gene ends were 1 base for V and 1 base for J; bases not matched to a gene: 5. This CDR3 region has 16 residues. Per germline, CDR1 WSHSY and CDR2 SAAADI. DNA for the CDR3: TGCGCCAGCAGTGAGTTTGGCGGGGGGGCTTCCTACGAGCAGTACTTC. Residues: CASSEFGGGASYEQYF.

The chain joins TRBV6-1 to TRBJ2-3; 7 positions match TRBD1. The CDR3 is 16 amino acids. In germline, CDR1 is MNHNS, CDR2 SASEGT. V was pared by 0 bases and J by 1 base, with 4 bases of the junction left unmatched. Here the CDR3 DNA reads TGTGCCAGCAGTGAAGCGCTAGGGGGCGGCACAGATACGCAGTATTTT. Translating it yields CASSEALGGGTDTQYF.

V and J are TRBV4-3 and TRBJ2-5; D unresolved. V shed 1 base and J shed 4 bases, with 10 bases lying between them. The CDR3 totals 14 residues. The V gene's germline CDR1 is LGHNA and CDR2 YSLEER. This CDR3 reads CASSQVLARETQYF. Here the CDR3 DNA reads TGCGCCAGCAGCCAAGTTTTGGCCCGAGAGACCCAGTACTTC.

This clone was counted a few times. V gene TRBV19 combines with J gene TRBJ1-6; 7 nucleotides line up with TRBD1. The length of the CDR3 is 15 residues. The J segment lost 7 bases and the V segment lost 5 bases, leaving 8 bases of the junction unmatched. Germline loops: CDR1 LNHDA, CDR2 SQIVND (reference sequence). CDR3 in amino acids: CASSPRTGSNSPLHF. Here the CDR3 DNA reads TGTGCCAGTAGTCCGAGGACAGGATCCAATTCACCCCTCCACTTT. Full variable domain (outside the CDR3, taken from reference TRBV19 and TRBJ1-6): DGGITQSPKYLFRKEGQNVTLSCEQNLNHDAMYWYRQDPGQGLRLIYYSQIVNDFQKGDIAEGYSVSREKKESFPLTVTSAQKNPTAFYLCASSPRTGSNSPLHFGNGTRLTVT.

V gene TRBV4-3 combines with J gene TRBJ1-6; a possible D gene is TRBD1 (6 bases). CDR1 is LGHNA and CDR2 is YSLEER in the germline V gene. V was clipped by 1 base and J by 4 bases, with 14 bases between them. This CDR3 has 17 residues. CDR3 DNA sequence: TGCGCCAGCAGCCAAGCTCCTCGGACAGAGTATAATTCACCCCTCCACTTT. It encodes CASSQAPRTEYNSPLHF.

This clone was counted a few times. The gene calls are TRBV2 and TRBJ2-1; 8 bases are a match to TRBD1. V lost 1 base to trimming and J lost 7 bases; unmatched junction nucleotides: 3. Germline V CDR1 and CDR2: SNHLY, FYNNEI. The CDR3 sequence is 14 residues long. The CDR3 DNA sequence: TGTGCCAGCAGTGAAGAGACAGGGGTTAATGAGCAGTTCTTC. Translation: CASSEETGVNEQFF.

The rearrangement links TRBV5-1 to TRBJ2-5; D is perhaps TRBD1 (5 bases). V was trimmed by 8 bases and J by 5 bases, leaving 16 bases between them. This CDR3 comprises 13 residues. The germline V gene encodes CDR1 SGHRS and CDR2 YFSETQ. CDR3 amino acids: CASSAGFGETQYF. The DNA of the CDR3 is TGCGCCAGTTCGGCAGGGTTCGGGGAGACCCAGTACTTC.

The chain joins TRBV28 to TRBJ1-1; TRBD1 aligns across 7 bases. Germline CDR1 reads MDHEN; CDR2 reads SYDVKM. V was pared by 5 bases and J by 1 base, with 4 bases of the junction left unmatched. The CDR3 covers 14 residues. CDR3 region: CASSLQGGNTEAFF. In DNA, the CDR3 is TGTGCCAGCAGTCTTCAGGGGGGGAACACTGAAGCTTTCTTT.

This clone was found once. V and J are TRBV30 and TRBJ1-5; D may be TRBD1 (6 bases). CDR3 length: 13 amino acids. Germline values: CDR1 GTSNPN, CDR2 SVGIG (reference sequence). V lost 2 bases to trimming and J lost 5 bases, with 10 bases between them. The CDR3 DNA reads TGTGCCTGGAGTATGGGGGCTTATCAGCCCCAGCATTTT. Translating it yields CAWSMGAYQPQHF.

V gene TRBV11-2 combines with J gene TRBJ2-3; 12 positions match TRBD2. V lost 5 bases, J lost 4 bases, and 13 bases stayed unmatched. This CDR3 contains 18 residues. Germline V gives CDR1 SGHAT, CDR2 FQNNGV. The CDR3 loop reads CASSLLFTTSGGADTQYF. The CDR3 bases are TGTGCCAGCAGCCTTTTGTTTACGACTAGCGGGGGTGCAGATACGCAGTATTTT.

This chain joins TRBV5-1 and TRBJ2-5; D gene unclear. The germline gives CDR1 SGHRS, CDR2 YFSETQ. This CDR3 is built from 15 residues. V dropped 0 bases and J dropped 1 base, with 10 bases sitting between them. The CDR3 region is CASSLVGLSQETQYF. Written as DNA, the CDR3 is TGCGCCAGCAGCTTGGTGGGCCTCAGCCAAGAGACCCAGTACTTC.

The rearrangement links TRBV6-5 to TRBJ1-6; no clear D gene. The CDR3 loop spans 13 amino acids. Germline V gives CDR1 MNHEY, CDR2 SVGAGI. Trimming took 8 bases from V and 7 from J, leaving 12 bases between them. The chain's CDR3 is CASCLGSNSPLHF. The CDR3 coding sequence is TGTGCCAGCTGCCTCGGGTCGAATTCACCCCTCCACTTT.

The V gene is TRBV9, the J gene TRBJ2-2, with a tentative D call TRBD2 (5 bases). Germline CDR1 reads SGDLS; CDR2 reads YYNGEE. This CDR3 is built from 16 residues. Trimming shortened V by 3 bases and J by 5 bases, and 17 bases separated the two germline ends. CDR3 bases: TGTGCCAGCAGCGCCTTTCTAGCTTCGGGGACCGGGGAGCTGTTTTTT. Its translation: CASSAFLASGTGELFF.

The rearrangement uses TRBV30 and TRBJ2-1, with TRBD2 identical over 7 bases. This CDR3 comprises 13 residues. The germline gives CDR1 GTSNPN, CDR2 SVGIG (reference sequence). With V trimmed by 0 bases and J by 6 bases, 2 bases remained unmatched. This CDR3 reads CAWSVSGANEQFF. In DNA, the CDR3 is TGTGCCTGGAGTGTAAGCGGGGCCAATGAGCAGTTCTTC.

The chain joins TRBV6-5 to TRBJ1-5; unclear D gene. V was cut by 5 bases and J by 7 bases, with 18 bases left in between. Germline assignment: CDR1 MNHEY and CDR2 SVGAGI. The CDR3 has 15 amino acids. The CDR3 sequence: CASSPSVRGGQPQHF. As DNA, the CDR3 is TGTGCCAGCAGTCCGTCGGTCCGGGGAGGGCAGCCCCAGCATTTT.